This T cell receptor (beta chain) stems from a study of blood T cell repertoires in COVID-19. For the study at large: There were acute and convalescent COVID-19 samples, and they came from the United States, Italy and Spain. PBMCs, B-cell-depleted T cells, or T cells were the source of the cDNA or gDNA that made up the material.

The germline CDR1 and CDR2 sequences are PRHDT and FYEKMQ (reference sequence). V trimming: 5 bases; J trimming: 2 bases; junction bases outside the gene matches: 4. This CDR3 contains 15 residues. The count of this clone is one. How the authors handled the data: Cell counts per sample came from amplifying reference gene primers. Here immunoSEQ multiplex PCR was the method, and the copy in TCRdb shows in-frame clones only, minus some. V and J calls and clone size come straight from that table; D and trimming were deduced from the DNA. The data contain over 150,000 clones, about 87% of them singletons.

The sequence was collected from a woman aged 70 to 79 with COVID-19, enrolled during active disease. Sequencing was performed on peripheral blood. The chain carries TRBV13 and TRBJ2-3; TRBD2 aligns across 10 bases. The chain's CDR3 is CASSPLAGSTDTQYF. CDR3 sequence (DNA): TGTGCCAGCAGCCCACTAGCGGGGTCCACAGATACGCAGTATTTT.